Below, one T cell receptor beta chain is given with its context. As yet, its antigen is unknown. Germline values: CDR1 SGHDT, CDR2 YYEEEE. This CDR3 spans 15 amino acids. V was pared by 0 bases and J by 8 bases, with 15 bases between. This record comes from a study of shared clonotypes between healthy human individuals. Study-level points and caveats: Between a few donors, naive CD4 clonotypes were shared at a level of around 4.8%. Represented genetic and exposure-history diversity was restricted by having few donors.

The repertoire was sequenced with immunoSEQ multiplex PCR; TCRdb's copy has only in-frame clones and lacks some. This table holds 2.3 million or so clones, approximately 93% found once. The receptor's source is a man aged 18 to 35 in good health. Some clones in this sample may be carry-over from other donors' samples. Sequenced: naive CD4+ T cells from PBMCs. Subset meaning: CD45RA+ positively selected. J is TRBJ2-1 and V is TRBV5-6; D unresolved. DNA for the CDR3: TGTGCCAGCAGCTTGGCAGGACCCCTTCGCGATGAGCAGTTCTTC. This encodes CASSLAGPLRDEQFF.